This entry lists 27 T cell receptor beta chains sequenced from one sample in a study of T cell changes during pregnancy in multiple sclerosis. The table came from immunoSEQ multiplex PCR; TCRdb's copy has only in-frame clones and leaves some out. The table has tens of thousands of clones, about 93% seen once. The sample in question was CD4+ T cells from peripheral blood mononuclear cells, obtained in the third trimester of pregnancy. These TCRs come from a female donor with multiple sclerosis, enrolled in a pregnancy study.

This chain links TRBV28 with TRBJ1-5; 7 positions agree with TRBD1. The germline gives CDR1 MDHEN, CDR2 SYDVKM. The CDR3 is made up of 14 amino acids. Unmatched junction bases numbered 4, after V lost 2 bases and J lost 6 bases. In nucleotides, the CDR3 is TGTGCCAGCAGTTTACTCTCAGGGGGTCAGCCCCAGCATTTT. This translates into CASSLLSGGQPQHF.

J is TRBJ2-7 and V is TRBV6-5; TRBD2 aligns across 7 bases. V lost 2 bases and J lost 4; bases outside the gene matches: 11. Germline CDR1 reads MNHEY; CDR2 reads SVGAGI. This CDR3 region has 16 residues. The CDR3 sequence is CASSYGGAGDKYEQYF. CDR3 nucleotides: TGTGCCAGCAGTTACGGCGGCGCGGGAGATAAGTACGAGCAGTACTTC.

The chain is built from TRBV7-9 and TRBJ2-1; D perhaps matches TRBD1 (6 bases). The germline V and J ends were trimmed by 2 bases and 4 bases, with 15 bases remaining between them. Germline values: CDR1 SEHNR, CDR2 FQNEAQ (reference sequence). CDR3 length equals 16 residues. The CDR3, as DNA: TGTGCCAGCAGCTTACAAGGACAGAGGGGTTACAATGAGCAGTTCTTC. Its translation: CASSLQGQRGYNEQFF.

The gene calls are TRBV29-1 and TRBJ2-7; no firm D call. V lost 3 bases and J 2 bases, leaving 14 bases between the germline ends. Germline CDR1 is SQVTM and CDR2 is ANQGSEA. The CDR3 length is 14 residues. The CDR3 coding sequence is TGCAGCGTTGACCCAGGTGGCTACCCCTACGAGCAGTACTTC. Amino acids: CSVDPGGYPYEQYF.

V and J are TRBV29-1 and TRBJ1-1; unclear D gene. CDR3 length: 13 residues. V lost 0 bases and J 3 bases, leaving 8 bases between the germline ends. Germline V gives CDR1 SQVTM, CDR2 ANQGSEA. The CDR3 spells CSVEDSWYTEAFF. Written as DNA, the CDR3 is TGCAGCGTTGAAGATAGCTGGTACACTGAAGCTTTCTTT.

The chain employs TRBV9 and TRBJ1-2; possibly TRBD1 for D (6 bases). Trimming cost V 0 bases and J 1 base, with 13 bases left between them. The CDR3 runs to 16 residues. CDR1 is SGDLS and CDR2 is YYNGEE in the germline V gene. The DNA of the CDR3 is TGTGCCAGCAGCGTAGGGGGGCGCGATTATAACTATGGCTACACCTTC. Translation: CASSVGGRDYNYGYTF. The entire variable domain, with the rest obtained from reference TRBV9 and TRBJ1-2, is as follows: DSGVTQTPKHLITATGQRVTLRCSPRSGDLSVYWYQQSLDQGLQFLIQYYNGEERAKGNILERFSAQQFPDLHSELNLSSLELGDSALYFCASSVGGRDYNYGYTFGSGTRLTVV.

The CDR3: CASSVGQGVNSPLHF. In nucleotides, the CDR3 is TGTGCCAGCAGCGTCGGACAGGGAGTTAATTCACCCCTCCACTTT. The J gene is TRBJ1-6, the V gene TRBV9, with 8 bases aligning to TRBD1. Germline CDR1 and CDR2: SGDLS and YYNGEE. The CDR3 spans 15 residues. Unmatched junction bases numbered 4, after V lost 2 bases and J lost 6 bases.

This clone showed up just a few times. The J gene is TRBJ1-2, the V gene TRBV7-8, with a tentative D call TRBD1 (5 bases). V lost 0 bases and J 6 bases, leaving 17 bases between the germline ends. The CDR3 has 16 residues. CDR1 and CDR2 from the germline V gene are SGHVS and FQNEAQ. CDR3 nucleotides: TGTGCCAGCAGCTTAGCGCGGGGCAGCTTAGGCCATGGCTACACCTTC. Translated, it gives CASSLARGSLGHGYTF.

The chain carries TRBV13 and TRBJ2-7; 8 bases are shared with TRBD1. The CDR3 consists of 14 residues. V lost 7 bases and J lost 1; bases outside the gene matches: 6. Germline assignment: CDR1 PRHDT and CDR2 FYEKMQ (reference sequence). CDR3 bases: TGTGCCAGCACCCAACGGACAGGGTCCTACGAGCAGTACTTC. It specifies CASTQRTGSYEQYF.

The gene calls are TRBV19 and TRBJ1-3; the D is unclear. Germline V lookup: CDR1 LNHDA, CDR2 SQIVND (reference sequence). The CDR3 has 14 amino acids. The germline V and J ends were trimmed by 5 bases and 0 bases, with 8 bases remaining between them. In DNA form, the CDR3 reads TGTGCCAGTAGTTTAGCGTTCTCTGGAAACACCATATATTTT. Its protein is CASSLAFSGNTIYF.

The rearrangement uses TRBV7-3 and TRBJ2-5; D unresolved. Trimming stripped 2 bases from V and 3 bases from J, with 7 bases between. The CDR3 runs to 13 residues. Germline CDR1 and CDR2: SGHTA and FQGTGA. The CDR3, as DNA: TGTGCCAGCAGCTTAGCCAGAAAAGAGACCCAGTACTTC. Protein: CASSLARKETQYF.

The CDR3 reads CASRSPGQGATGELFF. The CDR3 DNA sequence: TGTGCCAGCAGATCCCCGGGACAGGGGGCCACCGGGGAGCTGTTTTTT. The rearrangement joins TRBV25-1 to TRBJ2-2; 12 nucleotides match TRBD1. Looked up from germline, CDR1 is MGHDK and CDR2 is SYGVNS. The CDR3 covers 16 residues. V lost 6 bases, J lost 4 bases, and 6 bases stayed unmatched.

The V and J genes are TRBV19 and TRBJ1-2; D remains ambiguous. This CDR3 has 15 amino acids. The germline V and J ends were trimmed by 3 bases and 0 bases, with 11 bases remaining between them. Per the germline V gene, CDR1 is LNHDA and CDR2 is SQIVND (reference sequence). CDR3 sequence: CASSMRQLPNYGYTF. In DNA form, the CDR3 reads TGTGCCAGTAGTATGAGGCAGCTCCCTAACTATGGCTACACCTTC.

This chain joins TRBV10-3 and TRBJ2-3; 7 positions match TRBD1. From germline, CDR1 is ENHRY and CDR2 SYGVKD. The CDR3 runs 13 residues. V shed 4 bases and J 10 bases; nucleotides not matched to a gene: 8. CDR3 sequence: CAISANGRGPQYF. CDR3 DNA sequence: TGTGCCATCAGTGCAAACGGAAGGGGGCCGCAGTATTTT.

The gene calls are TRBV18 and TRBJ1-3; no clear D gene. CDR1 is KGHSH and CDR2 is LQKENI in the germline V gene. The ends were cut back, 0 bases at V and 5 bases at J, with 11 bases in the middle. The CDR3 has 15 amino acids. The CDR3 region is CASSPPAGFRNTIYF. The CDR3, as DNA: TGTGCCAGCTCACCACCGGCCGGGTTTAGAAACACCATATATTTT.

This CDR3 reads CASSRQPDQPQHF. The CDR3 region has the DNA TGTGCCAGCAGTCGACAGCCCGATCAGCCCCAGCATTTT. J is TRBJ1-5 and V is TRBV27; a possible D gene is TRBD1 (5 bases). Germline assignment: CDR1 MNHEY and CDR2 SMNVEV (reference sequence). Trimming left V 5 bases short and J 5 bases short, with 10 bases between. The CDR3 is made up of 13 amino acids.

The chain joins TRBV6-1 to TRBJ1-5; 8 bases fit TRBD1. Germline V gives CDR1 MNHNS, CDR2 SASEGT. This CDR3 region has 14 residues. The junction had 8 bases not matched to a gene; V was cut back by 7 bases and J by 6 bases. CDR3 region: CASTGQGVTQPQHF. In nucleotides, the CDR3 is TGTGCCAGCACCGGACAGGGTGTGACTCAGCCCCAGCATTTT.

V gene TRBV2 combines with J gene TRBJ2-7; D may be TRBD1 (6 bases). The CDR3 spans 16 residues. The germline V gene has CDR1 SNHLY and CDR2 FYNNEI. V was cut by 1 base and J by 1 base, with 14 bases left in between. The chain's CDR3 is CASSEGGTFESYEQYF. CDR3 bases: TGTGCCAGCAGTGAAGGGGGGACATTTGAATCCTACGAGCAGTACTTC. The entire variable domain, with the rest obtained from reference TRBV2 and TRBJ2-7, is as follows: EPEVTQTPSHQVTQMGQEVILRCVPISNHLYFYWYRQILGQKVEFLVSFYNNEISEKSEIFDDQFSVERPDGSNFTLKIRSTKLEDSAMYFCASSEGGTFESYEQYFGPGTRLTVT.

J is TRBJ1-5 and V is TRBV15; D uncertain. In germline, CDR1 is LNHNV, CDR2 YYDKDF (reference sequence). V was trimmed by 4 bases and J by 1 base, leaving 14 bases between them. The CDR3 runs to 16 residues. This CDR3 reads CATSIGLPASNQPQHF. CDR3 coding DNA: TGTGCCACCAGCATCGGACTCCCTGCGAGCAATCAGCCCCAGCATTTT.

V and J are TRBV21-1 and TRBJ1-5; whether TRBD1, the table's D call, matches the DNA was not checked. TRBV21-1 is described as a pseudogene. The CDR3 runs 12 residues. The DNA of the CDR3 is TGTGCCAGCAGCAAGGCTGATCAGCCCCAGCATTTT. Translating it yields CASSKADQPQHF.

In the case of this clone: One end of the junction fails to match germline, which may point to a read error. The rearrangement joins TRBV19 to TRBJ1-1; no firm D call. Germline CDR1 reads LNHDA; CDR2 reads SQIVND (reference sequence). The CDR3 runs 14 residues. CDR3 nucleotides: TGTGCCAGTAGTTTAGACATCATGAACACTGAAGCTTTCTTT. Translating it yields CASSLDIMNTEAFF.

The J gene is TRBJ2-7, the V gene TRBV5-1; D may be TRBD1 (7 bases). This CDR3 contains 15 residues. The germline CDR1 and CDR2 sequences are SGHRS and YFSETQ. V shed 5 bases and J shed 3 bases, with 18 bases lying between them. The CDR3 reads CASSRGTEGFYEQYF. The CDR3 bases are TGCGCCAGCAGTCGCGGGACAGAGGGCTTCTACGAGCAGTACTTC.

Here the CDR3 reads CASSPGHTGGNEQFF. DNA for the CDR3: TGTGCCAGCAGCCCCGGACACACAGGGGGGAATGAGCAGTTCTTC. V is TRBV9 and J is TRBJ2-1; the match to TRBD1 covers 8 bases. From germline, CDR1 is SGDLS and CDR2 YYNGEE. Trimming took 4 bases from V and 7 from J; bases not matched to a gene: 10. The CDR3 contains 15 residues.

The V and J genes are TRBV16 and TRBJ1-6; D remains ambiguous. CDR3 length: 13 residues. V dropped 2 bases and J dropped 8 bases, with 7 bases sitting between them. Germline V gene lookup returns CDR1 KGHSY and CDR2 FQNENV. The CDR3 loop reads CASSQVRDSPLHF. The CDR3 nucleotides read TGTGCCAGCAGCCAAGTGCGGGATTCACCCCTCCACTTT.

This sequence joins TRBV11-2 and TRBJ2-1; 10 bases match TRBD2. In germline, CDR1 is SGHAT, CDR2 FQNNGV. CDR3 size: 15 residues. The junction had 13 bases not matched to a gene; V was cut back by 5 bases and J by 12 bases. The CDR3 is CASSQGLALFWGQFF. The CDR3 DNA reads TGTGCCAGCAGCCAGGGACTAGCGCTTTTTTGGGGGCAGTTCTTC.

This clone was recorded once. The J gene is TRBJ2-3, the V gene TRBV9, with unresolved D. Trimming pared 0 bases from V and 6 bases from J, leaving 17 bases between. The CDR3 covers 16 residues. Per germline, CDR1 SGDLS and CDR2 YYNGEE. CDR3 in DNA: TGTGCCAGCAGCGTAGCACTCCAGATTCGAGGCGATACGCAGTATTTT. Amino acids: CASSVALQIRGDTQYF.

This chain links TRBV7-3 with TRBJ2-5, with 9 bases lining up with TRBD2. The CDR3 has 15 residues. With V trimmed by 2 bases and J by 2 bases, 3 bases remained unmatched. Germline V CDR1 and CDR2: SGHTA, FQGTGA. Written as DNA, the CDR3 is TGTGCCAGCAGCTTACTAGCGGGGCCTCAAGAGACCCAGTACTTC. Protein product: CASSLLAGPQETQYF.